The 30 T cell receptor beta chains reported below all come from one sample, sequenced in a study of early T cells in non-severe SARS-CoV-2 infection (TCRdb year 2021). The library was obtained by 5' RACE. The instrument given in TCRdb is NextSeq 500. Starting from the raw public reads, TCRdb applied fastp trimming at Q25, assembled clones with MiXCR and retained in-frame beta chains. When rows share a CDR3 protein, they turn into one entry using the most common DNA and genes. Within this sample are 65,000 to 70,000 distinct CDR3 sequences, with over 9% of them counted one time only. Approximately 1.7% of the sample lies in the top ten. Material: whole blood. The receptors stem from an adult who was a healthcare worker with PCR-confirmed SARS-CoV-2 infection or an uninfected control (not recorded which).

The CDR3 here is CASSTVGSGYTF. As DNA, the CDR3 is TGCGCCAGCAGCACAGTGGGCAGCGGCTACACCTTC. The chain has TRBV10-2 and TRBJ1-2; D uncertain. The germline CDR1 and CDR2 sequences are WSHSY and SAAADI. The CDR3 totals 12 residues. V gave up 6 bases and J gave up 8 bases, with 13 bases separating them.

The rearrangement joins TRBV5-8 to TRBJ1-6, with a weak D call TRBD1 (5 bases). V lost 0 bases, J lost 10 bases, and 14 bases lay in between. Germline V gene lookup returns CDR1 SGHTS and CDR2 YDEGEE. CDR3 length: 15 amino acids. Here the CDR3 reads CASSLAPRVGSPLHF. The CDR3 bases are TGTGCCAGCAGCTTGGCTCCCAGGGTGGGGTCACCCCTCCACTTT. The variable domain in full, with the rest retrieved from reference TRBV5-8 and TRBJ1-6, is EAGVTQSPTHLIKTRGQQATLRCSPISGHTSVYWYQQALGLGLQFLLWYDEGEERNRGNFPPRFSGRQFPNYSSELNVNALELEDSALYLCASSLAPRVGSPLHFGNGTRLTVT.

This clonotype has just a few counts. V usage is TRBV6-1 and J usage is TRBJ1-2; D might be TRBD1 (5 bases). The CDR3 is made up of 13 amino acids. Germline V gene lookup returns CDR1 MNHNS and CDR2 SASEGT. The V and J ends lost 3 bases and 3 bases respectively, with 8 bases between them. CDR3 loop: CASSDMGHYGYTF. CDR3 bases: TGTGCCAGCAGTGATATGGGACACTATGGCTACACCTTC.

This chain uses TRBV7-8 with TRBJ2-2; D gene uncertain. The V end lost 0 bases, the J end lost 2 bases, and 4 bases lay between the germline ends. This CDR3 contains 14 residues. CDR1 SGHVS and CDR2 FQNEAQ come from the germline V gene. CDR3 residues: CASSLAANTGELFF. CDR3 bases: TGTGCCAGCAGCTTAGCCGCCAACACCGGGGAGCTGTTTTTT.

This clonotype was detected only a few times. V gene TRBV7-2 combines with J gene TRBJ2-1; D might be TRBD1 (5 bases). Germline V CDR1 and CDR2: SGHTA, FQGNSA. V dropped 1 base and J dropped 9 bases, with 13 bases sitting between them. The length of the CDR3 is 14 residues. The CDR3: CASSLGQPGSEQFF. The CDR3 nucleotides read TGTGCCAGCAGCTTAGGGCAGCCAGGGTCTGAGCAGTTCTTC.

This rearrangement joins TRBV15 to TRBJ1-2; the D gene is possibly TRBD1 (6 bases). CDR3 length: 16 amino acids. The ends were cut back, 3 bases at V and 3 bases at J, with 17 bases in the middle. Looked up from germline, CDR1 is LNHNV and CDR2 is YYDKDF (reference sequence). CDR3 sequence: CATSSTGTKAYYGYTF. CDR3 nucleotide sequence: TGTGCCACCAGCAGCACCGGGACAAAAGCTTACTATGGCTACACCTTC. Drawing the rest from reference TRBV15 and TRBJ1-2, the complete variable domain is DAMVIQNPRYQVTQFGKPVTLSCSQTLNHNVMYWYQQKSSQAPKLLFHYYDKDFNNEADTPDNFQSRRPNTSFCFLDIRSPGLGDTAMYLCATSSTGTKAYYGYTFGSGTRLTVV.

This CDR3 reads CASSPQTRSPAFF. DNA for the CDR3: TGTGCCAGCAGTCCTCAGACTCGATCCCCAGCTTTCTTT. This chain joins TRBV27 and TRBJ1-1; D is ambiguous. Trimming left V 5 bases short and J 10 bases short, with 17 bases between. CDR1 and CDR2 (germline): MNHEY, SMNVEV (reference sequence). CDR3 length: 13 amino acids.

A few counts support this clonotype. The V and J genes are TRBV3-2 and TRBJ1-1; the DNA was not used to check the table's D call, TRBD1. TRBV3-2 is a documented pseudogene. This CDR3 comprises 13 residues. CDR3 sequence (DNA): TGTGCCAGCAGCCAAGGATGGGGGACTGAAGCTTTCTTT. This codes for CASSQGWGTEAFF.

This clonotype was observed many times. The genes are TRBV7-2 and TRBJ1-5; 7 nucleotides match TRBD1. The V segment lost 5 bases and the J segment 3 bases; nucleotides outside the gene matches: 4. The CDR3 sequence is 14 residues long. The germline CDR1 and CDR2 sequences are SGHTA and FQGNSA. The CDR3: CASSPTGFNQPQHF. CDR3 DNA: TGTGCCAGCAGCCCGACAGGGTTCAATCAGCCCCAGCATTTT. Complete variable domain (other parts from reference TRBV7-2 and TRBJ1-5): GAGVSQSPSNKVTEKGKDVELRCDPISGHTALYWYRQSLGQGLEFLIYFQGNSAPDKSGLPSDRFSAERTGGSVSTLTIQRTQQEDSAVYLCASSPTGFNQPQHFGDGTRLSIL.

In its sample, this clonotype was seen many times. The chain is built from TRBV18 and TRBJ2-1; TRBD2 agrees at 9 bases. From germline, CDR1 is KGHSH and CDR2 LQKENI. The CDR3 consists of 17 residues. V lost 4 bases and J lost 0; bases outside the gene matches: 7. For the CDR3, the DNA is TGTGCCAGCTCACGAGCGGGGGGACGCAGCTCCTACAATGAGCAGTTCTTC. This codes for CASSRAGGRSSYNEQFF.

This clonotype was found many times. V is TRBV20-1 and J is TRBJ1-2, with unresolved D. The CDR3 length is 14 residues. Germline V gives CDR1 DFQATT, CDR2 SNEGSKA (reference sequence). V was cut by 1 base and J by 2 bases, with 11 bases left in between. The CDR3 sequence: CSARAAAPNYGYTF. The CDR3 DNA reads TGCAGTGCTAGAGCGGCGGCCCCCAACTATGGCTACACCTTC.

The V gene is TRBV5-1, the J gene TRBJ2-2; 8 nucleotides line up with TRBD1. The CDR3 is 18 residues long. The ends lost 0 bases at V and 4 bases at J; junction bases unmatched: 11. Germline-derived CDR1 and CDR2 are SGHRS and YFSETQ. The CDR3 DNA sequence: TGCGCCAGCAGCTTGGATATCTTCGACAGGGGACGCACCGGGGAGCTGTTTTTT. Encoded protein: CASSLDIFDRGRTGELFF.

Turning to this clonotype: One end of the junction fails to match germline, which may point to a read error. The rearrangement joins TRBV5-6 to TRBJ2-4; 7 nucleotides line up with TRBD2. This CDR3 is built from 12 residues. Germline CDR1 reads SGHDT; CDR2 reads YYEEEE. The CDR3 spells CASSGEGNIQYF. CDR3 bases: TGTGCCAGCAGCGGGGAGGGGAACATTCAGTACTTT. The whole variable domain, remainder taken from reference TRBV5-6 and TRBJ2-4, is DAGVTQSPTHLIKTRGQQVTLRCSPKSGHDTVSWYQQALGQGPQFIFQYYEEEERQRGNFPDRFSGHQFPNYSSELNVNALLLGDSALYLCASSGEGNIQYFGAGTRLSVL.

This chain links TRBV28 with TRBJ2-7; D may be TRBD1 (5 bases). V was clipped by 6 bases and J by 2 bases, with 14 bases between them. Germline lookup yields CDR1 MDHEN and CDR2 SYDVKM. The CDR3 loop spans 14 amino acids. The CDR3 protein is CASRLQGATYEQYF. The CDR3 DNA reads as TGTGCCAGCAGGCTCCAAGGGGCTACCTACGAGCAGTACTTC.

The chain has TRBV3-1 and TRBJ2-1; 8 positions agree with TRBD2. The CDR3 consists of 14 residues. J gave up 9 bases and V 5 bases, and 9 bases lay outside the gene matches. CDR1 is LGHDT, CDR2 YNNKEL, per germline (reference sequence). The CDR3 reads CASSFSRGAGEQFF. The DNA of the CDR3 is TGTGCCAGCAGCTTCTCGCGGGGGGCGGGTGAGCAGTTCTTC.

This clonotype occurred many times. The chain has TRBV20-1 and TRBJ2-5; 8 nucleotides agree with TRBD2. The trim removed 1 base at V and 4 bases at J, leaving 8 bases unmatched. There are 15 residues in the CDR3. In germline, CDR1 is DFQATT, CDR2 SNEGSKA (reference sequence). Written as DNA, the CDR3 is TGCAGTGCTAGAGTTTCGGGGGGGCTGCGAGAGACCCAGTACTTC. It translates to CSARVSGGLRETQYF.

This clonotype appeared a few times. The CDR3 sequence is CASSPGTQLWSQPQHF. The CDR3 DNA follows: TGTGCCAGCAGTCCGGGGACACAGCTCTGGAGTCAGCCCCAGCATTTT. The chain joins TRBV12-3 or TRBV12-4 to TRBJ1-5; TRBD1 might be the D (6 bases). V was clipped by 5 bases and J by 6 bases, with 20 bases between them. The CDR3 runs 16 residues.

This clonotype was counted at least ten times. The gene calls are TRBV20-1 and TRBJ2-3, with D perhaps TRBD1 or TRBD2 (5 bases each). The CDR3 is made up of 15 amino acids. CDR1 is DFQATT, CDR2 SNEGSKA, per germline (reference sequence). The V end lost 7 bases, the J end lost 2 bases, and 19 bases lay between the germline ends. The CDR3 DNA sequence: TGCAGTGTTAGGACTCCCCAGGGTCCCACAGATACGCAGTATTTT. Its protein product is CSVRTPQGPTDTQYF.

This clonotype was seen repeatedly, ten times or more. The chain couples TRBV20-1 to TRBJ2-2; TRBD1 might be the D (5 bases). The V and J ends lost 1 base and 0 bases respectively, with 9 bases between them. The length of the CDR3 is 15 residues. From germline, CDR1 is DFQATT and CDR2 SNEGSKA (reference sequence). The CDR3 sequence is CSARGAGPNTGELFF. CDR3 DNA sequence: TGCAGTGCTAGAGGGGCAGGGCCGAACACCGGGGAGCTGTTTTTT.

This chain links TRBV20-1 with TRBJ2-3; 7 bases fit TRBD1. Germline trimming cut 4 bases from V and 2 bases from J; bases unmatched to any gene: 9. The CDR3 has 15 residues. Germline CDR1 is DFQATT and CDR2 is SNEGSKA (reference sequence). The CDR3 loop is CSAKTGAHLTDTQYF. The CDR3 DNA sequence: TGCAGTGCTAAAACAGGGGCTCACCTCACAGATACGCAGTATTTT.

This clonotype was found a few times. V gene TRBV5-1 combines with J gene TRBJ1-1; no firm D call. The V end lost 0 bases, the J end lost 2 bases, and 11 bases lay between the germline ends. The CDR3 has 15 amino acids. Germline V gene lookup returns CDR1 SGHRS and CDR2 YFSETQ. The CDR3 DNA reads TGCGCCAGCAGCTTGGTTGCAGGAGCTAACACTGAAGCTTTCTTT. It yields the protein CASSLVAGANTEAFF. Based on the CDR3 plus reference TRBV5-1 and TRBJ1-1, the full variable domain is KAGVTQTPRYLIKTRGQQVTLSCSPISGHRSVSWYQQTPGQGLQFLFEYFSETQRNKGNFPGRFSGRQFSNSRSEMNVSTLELGDSALYLCASSLVAGANTEAFFGQGTRLTVV.

V gene TRBV29-1 combines with J gene TRBJ2-2, with D hard to call. The V gene lost 4 bases and the J gene lost 0 bases, with 3 bases spanning the gap. CDR3 length equals 12 residues. The germline gives CDR1 SQVTM, CDR2 ANQGSEA. The CDR3 sequence is CSVVANTGELFF. Here the CDR3 DNA reads TGCAGCGTTGTTGCGAACACCGGGGAGCTGTTTTTT.

This clonotype was found a few times. The rearrangement uses TRBV7-8 and TRBJ1-1; the D is unclear. From germline, CDR1 is SGHVS and CDR2 FQNEAQ. This CDR3 has 12 residues. Trimming stripped 1 base from V and 8 bases from J, with 8 bases between. CDR3 nucleotide sequence: TGTGCCAGCAGCTTAGGAGGTGGGGAAGCTTTCTTT. Translated: CASSLGGGEAFF.

The chain employs TRBV6-1 and TRBJ1-2, with TRBD1 matching over 9 bases. This CDR3 is built from 16 residues. Trimming removed 2 bases from V and 2 bases from J; junction bases left unmatched: 6. Germline V lookup: CDR1 MNHNS, CDR2 SASEGT. CDR3 DNA: TGTGCCAGCAGTGAATTACAGGGGGCGAGGAACTATGGCTACACCTTC. Protein product: CASSELQGARNYGYTF.

This clonotype was counted between two and nine times. The CDR3 DNA sequence: TGTGCCAGCAGTTTTCGTAGGGGGGGGCTCCCCAATGAGCAGTTCTTC. Its translation is CASSFRRGGLPNEQFF. The V call is TRBV27, the J call TRBJ2-1; D perhaps matches TRBD2 (7 bases). Per the germline V gene, CDR1 is MNHEY and CDR2 is SMNVEV (reference sequence). V was trimmed by 3 bases and J by 6 bases, leaving 18 bases between them. The CDR3 loop spans 16 amino acids.

This clonotype was seen many times. The chain joins TRBV12-5 to TRBJ2-1; D tentatively fits TRBD1 or TRBD2 (6 bases each). Germline CDR1 is LGHNT and CDR2 is FRNRAP. The CDR3 has 12 amino acids. V was clipped by 3 bases and J by 8 bases, with 8 bases between them. This chain's CDR3 is CASGLGGHEQFF. In nucleotides, the CDR3 is TGTGCTAGTGGTTTAGGGGGGCATGAGCAGTTCTTC. Looking up the rest from reference TRBV12-5 and TRBJ2-1 gives the full variable domain: DARVTQTPRHKVTEMGQEVTMRCQPILGHNTVFWYRQTMMQGLELLAYFRNRAPLDDSGMPKDRFSAEMPDATLATLKIQPSEPRDSAVYFCASGLGGHEQFFGPGTRLTVL.

CDR3 sequence reads: CASSDGQGSTDTQYF. The DNA of the CDR3 is TGTGCCAGCAGTGACGGTCAGGGCAGCACAGATACGCAGTATTTT. The genes are TRBV6-4 and TRBJ2-3; D possibly corresponds to TRBD1 (5 bases). Germline CDR1 reads MRHNA; CDR2 reads SNTAGT. The CDR3 is 15 residues long. Trimming left V 2 bases short and J 0 bases short, with 9 bases between.

This clonotype was seen more than once but under ten times. The rearrangement joins TRBV9 to TRBJ1-1; D unclear. CDR3 length equals 13 residues. The germline V gene encodes CDR1 SGDLS and CDR2 YYNGEE. V lost 4 bases and J lost 5, with 12 bases in between. The CDR3 here is CASSPTVFTEAFF. CDR3 coding DNA: TGTGCCAGCAGCCCCACCGTTTTTACTGAAGCTTTCTTT.

The chain employs TRBV20-1 and TRBJ1-1; D perhaps matches TRBD1 (6 bases). Germline V gene data show CDR1 as DFQATT and CDR2 as SNEGSKA (reference sequence). The CDR3 contains 12 residues. V lost 5 bases to trimming and J lost 1 base, with 8 bases between them. The CDR3 is CSASRGNTEAFF. CDR3 bases: TGCAGTGCTTCCAGGGGGAACACTGAAGCTTTCTTT.

The sample holds many counts of this clonotype. The chain carries TRBV12-3 or TRBV12-4 and TRBJ2-1, with D perhaps TRBD2 (6 bases). Trimming pared 5 bases from V and 6 bases from J, leaving 14 bases between. The CDR3 totals 14 residues. Here the CDR3 reads CASSPLGGTNEQFF. The CDR3 bases are TGTGCCAGCAGTCCCCTAGGAGGGACCAATGAGCAGTTCTTC.